Listed below are T cell receptor beta chains from one sample, sequenced in a study of identical twins. TCRdb called the 5' RACE reads again in MiXCR, with one record for every CDR3 protein. The sample holds hundreds of thousands of distinct CDR3 sequences, approximately 8.5% seen once. These same records also appear under a second study, on yellow fever vaccine responses in identical twins.

Sequencing input: memory (CD45RO+) T cells sorted from blood. The receptor set was obtained from a woman younger than 35 in good health. Each CDR3 is given with its conserved first and last residue. Each record gives: CDR3 protein, CDR3 DNA, D gene, J gene, V gene, clone size. The D gene is left open where the match is weak. Clone size is stated in some rows and not others, as once, few, many or a class when expanded.

CDR3 protein: CASSPGTTRSYEQYF
CDR3 DNA: TGTGCCAGCAGCCCCGGGACTACCCGTTCCTACGAGCAGTACTTC
D gene: TRBD2
J gene: TRBJ2-7
V gene: TRBV7-9
clone size: .

CDR3 protein: CASSHPGTSQYF
CDR3 DNA: TGTGCCAGCAGCCACCCCGGGACTAGCCAGTATTTT
D gene: TRBD2
J gene: TRBJ2-3
V gene: TRBV14
clone size: many

CDR3 protein: CASSGGREKQPQHF
CDR3 DNA: TGTGCCAGCAGTGGGGGACGGGAGAAGCAGCCCCAGCATTTT
D gene: .
J gene: TRBJ1-5
V gene: TRBV25-1
clone size: many

CDR3 protein: CASSQNYGYTF
CDR3 DNA: TGTGCCAGCTCTCAGAACTATGGCTACACCTTC
D gene: .
J gene: TRBJ1-2
V gene: TRBV3-1
clone size: many

CDR3 protein: CATISPNTGELFF
CDR3 DNA: TGTGCCACCATTTCCCCGAACACCGGGGAGCTGTTTTTT
D gene: .
J gene: TRBJ2-2
V gene: TRBV24-1
clone size: many

CDR3 protein: CATSDFLAGGLGDTQYF
CDR3 DNA: TGTGCCACCAGTGATTTCTTAGCGGGAGGACTGGGAGATACGCAGTATTTT
D gene: TRBD2
J gene: TRBJ2-3
V gene: TRBV24-1
clone size: few

CDR3 protein: CASSPDRGRYEQYF
CDR3 DNA: TGTGCCAGCAGCCCTGACAGGGGCAGGTACGAGCAGTACTTC
D gene: TRBD1
J gene: TRBJ2-7
V gene: TRBV12-3/TRBV12-4
clone size: .

CDR3 protein: CASSFPGLATYNEQFF
CDR3 DNA: TGTGCCAGCAGTTTCCCGGGACTAGCGACCTACAATGAGCAGTTCTTC
D gene: TRBD2
J gene: TRBJ2-1
V gene: TRBV28
clone size: few

CDR3 protein: CASSYTWGGISYEQYF
CDR3 DNA: TGTGCCAGCAGTTACACGTGGGGTGGTATCTCCTACGAGCAGTACTTC
D gene: .
J gene: TRBJ2-7
V gene: TRBV6-2/TRBV6-3
clone size: .

CDR3 protein: CASSDTWGRQPQHF
CDR3 DNA: TGTGCCAGCAGTGATACGTGGGGCCGACAGCCCCAGCATTTT
D gene: .
J gene: TRBJ1-5
V gene: TRBV6-1
clone size: many

CDR3 protein: CASSRGQGDVREAFF
CDR3 DNA: TGTGCCAGCAGCAGGGGACAGGGGGACGTTCGCGAAGCTTTCTTT
D gene: TRBD1
J gene: TRBJ1-1
V gene: TRBV7-9
clone size: few

CDR3 protein: CASRTSGRERFF
CDR3 DNA: TGTGCCAGCAGGACTAGCGGGAGGGAACGGTTCTTC
D gene: TRBD2
J gene: TRBJ2-1
V gene: TRBV2
clone size: few

CDR3 protein: CATAGTSCCEQFF
CDR3 DNA: TGTGCCACCGCCGGGACTAGTTGTTGTGAGCAGTTCTTC
D gene: TRBD2
J gene: TRBJ2-1
V gene: TRBV12-3/TRBV12-4
clone size: many

CDR3 protein: CASCPRLLGASYNEQFF
CDR3 DNA: TGTGCCTCCTGCCCACGGTTACTGGGGGCATCCTACAATGAGCAGTTCTTC
D gene: .
J gene: TRBJ2-1
V gene: TRBV3-1
clone size: .

CDR3 protein: CASSFGLAGVGELFF
CDR3 DNA: TGCGCCAGCAGCTTCGGACTAGCGGGAGTCGGGGAGCTGTTTTTT
D gene: TRBD2
J gene: TRBJ2-2
V gene: TRBV5-1
clone size: many

CDR3 protein: CSAAIGSGRTDTQYF
CDR3 DNA: TGCAGCGCCGCTATCGGTAGCGGACGCACAGATACGCAGTATTTT
D gene: .
J gene: TRBJ2-3
V gene: TRBV29-1
clone size: many

CDR3 protein: CSARDPGLAGYEQYF
CDR3 DNA: TGCAGTGCTAGAGATCCCGGACTAGCGGGTTACGAGCAGTACTTC
D gene: TRBD2
J gene: TRBJ2-7
V gene: TRBV20-1
clone size: .

CDR3 protein: CASSEARTSGNTGELFF
CDR3 DNA: TGTGCCAGCAGCGAAGCTAGAACTAGCGGAAACACCGGGGAGCTGTTTTTT
D gene: TRBD2
J gene: TRBJ2-2
V gene: TRBV9
clone size: .

CDR3 protein: CASSPSTYYGYTF
CDR3 DNA: TGTGCCAGCAGTCCCTCGACATACTATGGCTACACCTTC
D gene: .
J gene: TRBJ1-2
V gene: TRBV27
clone size: .

CDR3 protein: CASSDLPGTEAFF
CDR3 DNA: TGTGCCAGCAGTGACTTACCGGGAACTGAAGCTTTCTTT
D gene: .
J gene: TRBJ1-1
V gene: TRBV6-4
clone size: few

CDR3 protein: CSARVGRAGIQYF
CDR3 DNA: TGCAGTGCTAGAGTAGGGAGGGCAGGCATTCAGTACTTC
D gene: TRBD2
J gene: TRBJ2-4
V gene: TRBV20-1
clone size: few

CDR3 protein: CASSERGALSSTDTQYF
CDR3 DNA: TGTGCCAGCAGTGAAAGGGGGGCTCTCTCTAGCACAGATACGCAGTATTTT
D gene: .
J gene: TRBJ2-3
V gene: TRBV2
clone size: few

CDR3 protein: CATKSGTGYNEQFF
CDR3 DNA: TGTGCCACAAAGAGCGGGACAGGCTACAATGAGCAGTTCTTC
D gene: .
J gene: TRBJ2-1
V gene: TRBV2
clone size: once

CDR3 protein: CASGGTGGLVEQYF
CDR3 DNA: TGTGCCAGCGGGGGGACAGGGGGCTTAGTCGAGCAGTACTTC
D gene: TRBD1
J gene: TRBJ2-7
V gene: TRBV2
clone size: few

CDR3 protein: CSASPLSREGVDEQYF
CDR3 DNA: TGCAGTGCTAGTCCCCTTTCGCGGGAGGGGGTGGACGAGCAGTACTTC
D gene: TRBD2
J gene: TRBJ2-7
V gene: TRBV20-1
clone size: once

CDR3 protein: CASSERVSGSEQFF
CDR3 DNA: TGTGCCAGCAGTGAACGGGTTAGCGGGAGTGAGCAGTTCTTC
D gene: TRBD2
J gene: TRBJ2-1
V gene: TRBV6-1
clone size: once

CDR3 protein: CASSLRADGTTYEQYF
CDR3 DNA: TGTGCCAGCAGCTTACGGGCCGATGGGACTACCTACGAGCAGTACTTC
D gene: TRBD2
J gene: TRBJ2-7
V gene: TRBV7-6
clone size: .

CDR3 protein: CASSDMGQSTEAFF
CDR3 DNA: TGTGCCAGCAGTGATATGGGGCAGAGCACTGAAGCTTTCTTT
D gene: .
J gene: TRBJ1-1
V gene: TRBV2
clone size: few

CDR3 protein: CTSSLAGTSGRARTGELFF
CDR3 DNA: TGTACCAGCAGTCTCGCCGGGACTAGCGGGAGAGCAAGGACCGGGGAGCTGTTTTTT
D gene: TRBD2
J gene: TRBJ2-2
V gene: TRBV12-3/TRBV12-4
clone size: .

CDR3 protein: CASSQDINSGGANEKLFF
CDR3 DNA: TGCGCCAGCAGCCAAGATATCAACTCGGGTGGGGCTAATGAAAAACTGTTTTTT
D gene: .
J gene: TRBJ1-4
V gene: TRBV4-1
clone size: many

CDR3 protein: CASRTSVGETQYF
CDR3 DNA: TGTGCCAGCAGGACTAGCGTCGGGGAGACCCAGTACTTC
D gene: TRBD2
J gene: TRBJ2-5
V gene: TRBV27
clone size: few

CDR3 protein: CASSHPGGTRGWGTEAFF
CDR3 DNA: TGTGCCAGCAGCCACCCCGGGGGGACACGGGGTTGGGGCACTGAAGCTTTCTTT
D gene: .
J gene: TRBJ1-1
V gene: TRBV3-1
clone size: .

CDR3 protein: CASRPGTGSYNEQFF
CDR3 DNA: TGTGCCAGCAGACCCGGGACAGGGAGCTACAATGAGCAGTTCTTC
D gene: TRBD1
J gene: TRBJ2-1
V gene: TRBV28
clone size: .

CDR3 protein: CASSRLTSPTYNEQFF
CDR3 DNA: TGTGCCAGCAGCCGACTCACTAGCCCTACCTACAATGAGCAGTTCTTC
D gene: .
J gene: TRBJ2-1
V gene: TRBV5-4
clone size: .

CDR3 protein: CASSYLRDNTGELFF
CDR3 DNA: TGTGCCAGCAGTTACCTCAGGGATAACACCGGGGAGCTGTTTTTT
D gene: .
J gene: TRBJ2-2
V gene: TRBV6-5
clone size: many

CDR3 protein: CATSEAGLGLRISEQFF
CDR3 DNA: TGTGCCACCAGTGAGGCAGGGCTTGGCCTGAGAATCAGTGAGCAGTTCTTC
D gene: .
J gene: TRBJ2-1
V gene: TRBV24-1
clone size: many

CDR3 protein: CASSHGQFIVGDTQYF
CDR3 DNA: TGTGCCAGCTCCCATGGACAGTTTATTGTTGGAGATACGCAGTATTTT
D gene: .
J gene: TRBJ2-3
V gene: TRBV3-1
clone size: .

CDR3 protein: CASRPNGGNTIYF
CDR3 DNA: TGTGCCAGCAGACCAAATGGGGGAAACACCATATATTTT
D gene: .
J gene: TRBJ1-3
V gene: TRBV28
clone size: few

CDR3 protein: CASSLALEGTEAFF
CDR3 DNA: TGTGCCAGCAGCTTAGCGTTGGAGGGCACTGAAGCTTTCTTT
D gene: .
J gene: TRBJ1-1
V gene: TRBV7-9
clone size: many

CDR3 protein: CASKKLNTEAFF
CDR3 DNA: TGTGCCAGCAAGAAGCTGAACACTGAAGCTTTCTTT
D gene: .
J gene: TRBJ1-1
V gene: TRBV25-1
clone size: many

CDR3 protein: CASSPPDRGGYGYTF
CDR3 DNA: TGTGCCAGCAGTCCCCCGGACAGGGGGGGCTATGGCTACACCTTC
D gene: TRBD1
J gene: TRBJ1-2
V gene: TRBV28
clone size: many

CDR3 protein: CASSLWGRSDTQYF
CDR3 DNA: TGTGCCAGCAGTTTATGGGGCCGAAGTGATACGCAGTATTTT
D gene: .
J gene: TRBJ2-3
V gene: TRBV27
clone size: many

CDR3 protein: CASSFVGALSNEQFF
CDR3 DNA: TGTGCCAGCAGCTTCGTGGGAGCACTTTCCAATGAGCAGTTCTTC
D gene: .
J gene: TRBJ2-1
V gene: TRBV5-4
clone size: few

CDR3 protein: CASSSRGGLQETQYF
CDR3 DNA: TGTGCCAGCAGTTCCCGGGGGGGGCTGCAAGAGACCCAGTACTTC
D gene: TRBD2
J gene: TRBJ2-5
V gene: TRBV27
clone size: few

CDR3 protein: CASSSWLAGGTGELFF
CDR3 DNA: TGTGCCAGCAGCTCTTGGCTAGCGGGAGGGACCGGGGAGCTGTTTTTT
D gene: TRBD2
J gene: TRBJ2-2
V gene: TRBV7-3
clone size: few

CDR3 protein: CATSRGGLTGGSKVTQYF
CDR3 DNA: TGTGCCACCAGCAGAGGAGGGTTGACAGGCGGCTCCAAGGTGACCCAGTACTTC
D gene: .
J gene: TRBJ2-5
V gene: TRBV15
clone size: many

CDR3 protein: CSLLAGVTDTQYF
CDR3 DNA: TGCAGCCTACTAGCGGGAGTCACAGATACGCAGTATTTT
D gene: TRBD2
J gene: TRBJ2-3
V gene: TRBV29-1
clone size: many

CDR3 protein: CATSDGHDSGNTIYF
CDR3 DNA: TGTGCCACCAGTGATGGACACGACTCTGGAAACACCATATATTTT
D gene: .
J gene: TRBJ1-3
V gene: TRBV24-1
clone size: .

CDR3 protein: CASSLQQNIQYF
CDR3 DNA: TGTGCCAGCAGCTTACAACAAAACATTCAGTACTTC
D gene: .
J gene: TRBJ2-4
V gene: TRBV7-9
clone size: many

CDR3 protein: CSVGGRTDTQYF
CDR3 DNA: TGCAGCGTGGGGGGGAGGACAGATACGCAGTATTTT
D gene: TRBD2
J gene: TRBJ2-3
V gene: TRBV29-1
clone size: few

CDR3 protein: CASSWGTRVGEQYF
CDR3 DNA: TGCGCCAGCAGCTGGGGGACTCGGGTTGGCGAGCAGTACTTC
D gene: .
J gene: TRBJ2-7
V gene: TRBV5-1
clone size: many

CDR3 protein: CASRLAGASDTQYF
CDR3 DNA: TGTGCCAGTCGACTAGCGGGAGCGTCAGATACGCAGTATTTT
D gene: TRBD2
J gene: TRBJ2-3
V gene: TRBV4-2
clone size: many

CDR3 protein: CSARASGGEQYF
CDR3 DNA: TGCAGTGCTAGAGCCTCGGGTGGAGAGCAGTACTTC
D gene: .
J gene: TRBJ2-7
V gene: TRBV20-1
clone size: many

CDR3 protein: CASSFVRSNTEAFF
CDR3 DNA: TGTGCCAGCAGCTTCGTTAGGTCGAACACTGAAGCTTTCTTT
D gene: .
J gene: TRBJ1-1
V gene: TRBV7-9
clone size: .

CDR3 protein: CASSLSALYGYTF
CDR3 DNA: TGTGCCAGCAGTTTATCGGCCCTCTATGGCTACACCTTC
D gene: .
J gene: TRBJ1-2
V gene: TRBV12-3/TRBV12-4
clone size: many

CDR3 protein: CSVPNRAGDSYEQYF
CDR3 DNA: TGCAGCGTTCCGAACAGAGCGGGGGACTCCTACGAGCAGTACTTC
D gene: TRBD2
J gene: TRBJ2-7
V gene: TRBV29-1
clone size: few

CDR3 protein: CASSLAPYEQYF
CDR3 DNA: TGTGCCAGCAGTTTGGCCCCCTACGAGCAGTACTTC
D gene: .
J gene: TRBJ2-7
V gene: TRBV28
clone size: many

CDR3 protein: CASTPQGLLSGANVLTF
CDR3 DNA: TGCGCCAGCACTCCGCAGGGTTTGCTGTCTGGGGCCAACGTCCTGACTTTC
D gene: .
J gene: TRBJ2-6
V gene: TRBV4-1
clone size: many

CDR3 protein: CASSLLAGDREQYF
CDR3 DNA: TGTGCCAGCAGTTTGTTAGCGGGGGACCGCGAGCAGTACTTC
D gene: TRBD2
J gene: TRBJ2-7
V gene: TRBV12-3/TRBV12-4
clone size: many